The 18 T cell receptor beta chains presented below share a single source sample, sequenced in a study of lung T cells in sarcoidosis with Löfgren's syndrome. TCRdb processed the reads anew with MiXCR; each CDR3 protein has one entry. The repertoire includes about 20,000 distinct CDR3 sequences, roughly 22% of them detected once, and roughly 4.5% sits in the top ten. Sequencing was carried out using CD4+ T cells from PBMCs. The receptors come from a human donor with sarcoidosis (Löfgren's syndrome or another form), or a control subject (not recorded which).

Worth noting for this clonotype: This may come from a read error, since a much larger clone is one base off. The chain has TRBV12-3 or TRBV12-4 and TRBJ2-3; no definite D call. The V gene lost 2 bases and the J gene lost 4 bases, with 13 bases spanning the gap. This CDR3 has 15 amino acids. The CDR3 reads CASSLLDPSADTQYF. CDR3 sequence (DNA): TGTGCCAGCAGTTTATTGGACCCGTCGGCAGATACGCAGTATTTT.

This clonotype is labeled medium-sized. The V and J genes are TRBV6-7 and TRBJ2-5; 7 nucleotides align to TRBD2. TRBV6-7 is annotated as an ORF whose role is uncertain. With V trimmed by 0 bases and J by 3 bases, 7 bases remained unmatched. The CDR3 extends over 16 amino acids. The CDR3 spells CASSYSTLADEETQYF. The CDR3 coding sequence is TGTGCCAGCAGTTACTCGACGCTAGCGGATGAAGAGACCCAGTACTTC.

This clonotype occurred many times. J is TRBJ2-1 and V is TRBV2; 13 bases are a match to TRBD2. Trimming removed 6 bases from V and 7 bases from J; junction bases left unmatched: 3. This CDR3 has 14 residues. Germline V gene data show CDR1 as SNHLY and CDR2 as FYNNEI. The CDR3 region has the DNA TGTGCCAGCAGGACGGGACTAGCGGGGAATGAGCAGTTCTTC. Translated: CASRTGLAGNEQFF.

On this clonotype itself: One end of the junction is discordant with germline, which a read error may explain. This chain uses TRBV29-1 with TRBJ2-1; D might be TRBD1 (6 bases). Germline lookup yields CDR1 SQVTM and CDR2 ANQGSEA. This CDR3 comprises 17 residues. The CDR3 spells CSVATPRGMGHYNEQLF. The CDR3 DNA reads TGCAGCGTTGCAACTCCCCGGGGTATGGGACATTACAATGAGCAGCTCTTC.

This clonotype was seen only a few times. This may come from a read error, since a much larger clone is one base off. The chain carries TRBV14 and TRBJ2-5, with a weak D call TRBD1 (6 bases). Looked up from germline, CDR1 is SGHDN and CDR2 is FVKESK. The CDR3 is 15 residues long. The CDR3 sequence is CAGSLGQRIVETQYF. In DNA form, the CDR3 reads TGTGCCGGCAGCCTGGGACAAAGGATTGTCGAGACCCAGTACTTC.

The rearrangement uses TRBV12-3 or TRBV12-4 and TRBJ1-3; D uncertain. V dropped 4 bases and J dropped 9 bases, with 7 bases sitting between them. The CDR3 is made up of 11 amino acids. The CDR3 nucleotides are TGTGCCAGCAGTTCAAGATGCACCATATATTTT. This gives the protein CASSSRCTIYF.

Details on this clonotype: The CDR3 does not close with the conserved phenylalanine or tryptophan, likely indicating a read error. The V and J genes are TRBV7-6 and TRBJ2-1, with TRBD2 as a possible D gene (6 bases). Germline loops: CDR1 SGHVS, CDR2 FNYEAQ. CDR3 length equals 16 residues. The CDR3 DNA is TGCGCCAGCGCACTGACCGGCGGGACTTCCTACAATGAGCAGTTCCTC. Translating gives CASALTGGTSYNEQFL.

This clonotype was detected ten times or more. This sequence joins TRBV2 and TRBJ1-4; TRBD1 is a possible D gene (5 bases). Trimming left V 6 bases short and J 6 bases short, with 8 bases between. The CDR3 is 12 residues long. Per the germline V gene, CDR1 is SNHLY and CDR2 is FYNNEI. The CDR3 spells CASSGDHEKLFF. The CDR3 nucleotides are TGTGCCAGCAGCGGGGACCATGAAAAACTGTTTTTT.

CDR3 coding DNA: TGTGCCTGGAGTGTACAGAGAGAGACCCAGTACTTC. Protein: CAWSVQRETQYF. The rearrangement links TRBV30 to TRBJ2-5, with D unclear. The CDR3 contains 12 residues. V was pared by 0 bases and J by 4 bases, with 6 bases between. Germline CDR1 reads GTSNPN; CDR2 reads SVGIG (reference sequence).

In the case of this clonotype: This could be a read error, since a much larger clone is one nucleotide away. The chain has TRBV18 and TRBJ1-1; TRBD1 might be the D (5 bases). This CDR3 spans 12 amino acids. Germline-derived CDR1 and CDR2 are KGHSH and LQKENI. The CDR3 region has the DNA TGTACCAGCTCACCATTGGGGACTAAGGAGGGCTTT. Translation: CTSSPLGTKEGF.

This clonotype was seen more than once but under ten times. This clone may be a read error of a much larger clone one base away. The rearrangement links TRBV7-2 to TRBJ2-7; D perhaps matches TRBD2 (5 bases). Germline lookup yields CDR1 SGHTA and CDR2 FQGNSA. The CDR3 is 12 amino acids. CDR3 sequence: CASSLPKEEQCF. As DNA, the CDR3 is TGTGCCAGCAGCCTCCCTAAGGAGGAGCAGTGCTTC.

This clonotype is classed as medium-sized (0.01 to 0.1%). This rearrangement joins TRBV20-1 to TRBJ2-1; 10 positions match TRBD2. Germline values: CDR1 DFQATT, CDR2 SNEGSKA (reference sequence). The CDR3 runs to 14 residues. The trim removed 5 bases at V and 6 bases at J, leaving 7 bases unmatched. The CDR3 reads CSAPRTSGSNEQFF. In DNA, the CDR3 is TGCAGTGCTCCACGGACTAGCGGAAGCAATGAGCAGTTCTTC.

This clonotype was seen just once. Since a much larger clone is just one base distant, this may be a read error. The V gene is TRBV19, the J gene TRBJ2-7, with TRBD2 as a possible D gene (6 bases). The length of the CDR3 is 14 residues. Germline CDR1 and CDR2: LNHDA and SQIVND (reference sequence). DNA for the CDR3: TGTGCCAGTAACCCCGGGGGTTCCTCCTACGAGCGGTACTTC. It is translated as CASNPGGSSYERYF.

This clonotype was detected only a few times. The chain has TRBV4-3 and TRBJ2-3; 9 bases match TRBD1. The CDR3 has 15 amino acids. Germline CDR1 is LGHNA and CDR2 is YSLEER. Unmatched junction bases numbered 1, after V lost 2 bases and J lost 1 base. CDR3 loop: CASSQRTGGTDTQYF. Written as DNA, the CDR3 is TGCGCCAGCAGCCAACGGACAGGGGGCACAGATACGCAGTATTTT.

A remark on this clonotype: A much larger clone differs from this one at a single base, so this may be a read error. The chain employs TRBV12-3 or TRBV12-4 and TRBJ2-1; 10 bases align to TRBD1. The CDR3 totals 15 residues. CDR3 protein: CAISSGQGWVNEQFF. The CDR3 DNA sequence: TGTGCCATCAGTTCGGGACAGGGGTGGGTCAATGAGCAGTTCTTC.

With regard to this clonotype: At one of its ends the junction is not consistent with the germline gene, which may arise from a read error. The chain combines TRBV6-6 with TRBJ2-7, with 7 bases lining up with TRBD1. This CDR3 has 16 residues. Looked up from germline, CDR1 is MNHNY and CDR2 is SVGAGI (reference sequence). CDR3 nucleotides: TGTGCCAGCAAGAGAAACACCGTGACAGGGATCTACGAGCAATACTTC. It specifies CASKRNTVTGIYEQYF.

This clonotype was seen ten or more times. The chain's CDR3 is CASSPGANVLTF. The CDR3 DNA is TGTGCCAGCTCCCCTGGGGCCAACGTCCTGACTTTC. V is TRBV11-2 and J is TRBJ2-6; D remains ambiguous. Trimming took 8 bases from V and 2 from J, leaving 4 bases between them. The CDR3 runs 12 residues. Per the germline V gene, CDR1 is SGHAT and CDR2 is FQNNGV.

This clonotype was recorded at least ten times. This chain connects TRBV20-1 to TRBJ2-7, with 10 positions matching TRBD2. The ends lost 4 bases at V and 0 bases at J; junction bases unmatched: 0. The CDR3 is 13 amino acids. Germline CDR1 and CDR2: DFQATT and SNEGSKA (reference sequence). The CDR3 sequence: CSATSGSSYEQYF. The CDR3 DNA reads TGCAGTGCTACTAGCGGGAGCTCCTACGAGCAGTACTTC.